The 14 T cell receptor beta chains below were found in one sample sequenced in a study of shared clonotypes between healthy human individuals. Some clones are missing from TCRdb's copy, which holds only in-frame ones; the method was immunoSEQ multiplex PCR. The sample consists of 2 million to 2.5 million clones, almost 96% of them appearing once. The specimen was naive CD4+ T cells sorted from blood. The sample's subset: CD45RA+ positively selected. These receptors came from a man between 18 and 29 years old in good health.

This chain connects TRBV19 to TRBJ2-3; 12 positions agree with TRBD2. The CDR3 is made up of 16 amino acids. Germline V CDR1 and CDR2: LNHDA, SQIVND (reference sequence). V trimming: 4 bases; J trimming: 2 bases; junction bases outside the gene matches: 4. Written as DNA, the CDR3 is TGTGCCAGTAGTAGGACTAGCGGGGTTAACACAGATACGCAGTATTTT. It codes for CASSRTSGVNTDTQYF.

The chain carries TRBV30 and TRBJ2-1; 10 nucleotides line up with TRBD2. The ends lost 1 base at V and 0 bases at J; junction bases unmatched: 0. The CDR3 extends over 15 amino acids. The germline gives CDR1 GTSNPN, CDR2 SVGIG (reference sequence). The CDR3 region has the DNA TGTGCCTGGAGTGGACTAGCGGGCTCCTACAATGAGCAGTTCTTC. Translation gives CAWSGLAGSYNEQFF.

The table lists this clone with a count of one. This chain links TRBV30 with TRBJ1-2; the D gene is possibly TRBD1 (6 bases). V lost 0 bases, J lost 3 bases, and 23 bases lay in between. The CDR3 is 18 residues long. Germline CDR1 and CDR2: GTSNPN and SVGIG (reference sequence). CDR3 bases: TGTGCCTGGAGTGTACGTGTCAGGGGAATACGTCCTTACTATGGCTACACCTTC. Residues: CAWSVRVRGIRPYYGYTF.

The rearrangement joins TRBV27 to TRBJ2-7; the match to TRBD2 covers 16 bases. Looked up from germline, CDR1 is MNHEY and CDR2 is SMNVEV (reference sequence). V lost 8 bases to trimming and J lost 2 bases; unmatched junction nucleotides: 6. This CDR3 has 16 residues. The CDR3 protein is CASAGLAGGPTYEQYF. The DNA of the CDR3 is TGTGCCAGCGCGGGACTAGCGGGAGGGCCGACCTACGAGCAGTACTTC.

This sequence joins TRBV6-1 and TRBJ2-1; 14 bases line up with TRBD2. Germline V gene lookup returns CDR1 MNHNS and CDR2 SASEGT. Trimming removed 6 bases from V and 8 bases from J; junction bases left unmatched: 6. This CDR3 region has 15 residues. The CDR3 DNA is TGTGCCAGCAGGCCCGGGACTAGCGGGGGTGATGAGCAGTTCTTC. It encodes CASRPGTSGGDEQFF.

The gene calls are TRBV7-2 and TRBJ2-5; D is possibly TRBD1 (5 bases). The J call may not be correct, given that the DNA end is closer to TRBJ2-7. Germline V gene lookup returns CDR1 SGHTA and CDR2 FQGNSA. There are 14 residues in the CDR3. The CDR3, as DNA: TGTGCCAGCAGCTTATCTCAGGGATCCTACGAGCAGTACTTC. Amino acids: CASSLSQGSYEQYF.

The chain has TRBV2 and TRBJ1-3; possible D gene TRBD1, 5 bases. The germline CDR1 and CDR2 sequences are SNHLY and FYNNEI. CDR3 length: 14 amino acids. The V and J ends lost 4 bases and 8 bases respectively, with 15 bases between them. DNA of the CDR3: TGTGCCAGCAGTGGTCAAGGGGAGGTGGACACCATATATTTT. Amino acids: CASSGQGEVDTIYF. The variable domain in full, completed from reference TRBV2 and TRBJ1-3, reads EPEVTQTPSHQVTQMGQEVILRCVPISNHLYFYWYRQILGQKVEFLVSFYNNEISEKSEIFDDQFSVERPDGSNFTLKIRSTKLEDSAMYFCASSGQGEVDTIYFGEGSWLTVV.

The rearrangement links TRBV11-2 to TRBJ2-3; 11 bases match TRBD2. Germline loops: CDR1 SGHAT, CDR2 FQNNGV. The CDR3 length is 15 residues. V shed 8 bases, J shed 3 bases, and the junction held 7 bases outside the gene matches. The CDR3 region is CASLLAGEKTDTQYF. In DNA, the CDR3 is TGTGCCAGCCTACTAGCGGGGGAGAAGACAGATACGCAGTATTTT.

As for this clone: Other DNA sequences in the same sample also yield this CDR3. The chain links TRBV5-1 to TRBJ2-3; TRBD2 matches 9 bases. In germline, CDR1 is SGHRS, CDR2 YFSETQ. The CDR3 loop spans 15 amino acids. J was trimmed by 1 base and V by 4 bases; bases with no gene match: 4. The CDR3 sequence is CASSPTSGGTDTQYF. In DNA, the CDR3 is TGCGCCAGCAGCCCGACTAGCGGTGGCACAGATACGCAGTATTTT.

The V call is TRBV12-5, the J call TRBJ1-2; TRBD1 might be the D (5 bases). The CDR3 extends over 13 amino acids. CDR1 is LGHNT, CDR2 FRNRAP, per germline. Trimming removed 7 bases from V and 0 bases from J, with 9 bases in between. CDR3 amino acids: CASALTANYGYTF. The CDR3 bases are TGTGCTAGTGCCCTGACAGCTAACTATGGCTACACCTTC.

As to this clone: The identical CDR3 is also encoded by other nucleotide sequences in the sample. The gene calls are TRBV6-1 and TRBJ2-2; D call uncertain. Trimming took 6 bases from V and 2 from J, leaving 1 base between them. Germline V CDR1 and CDR2: MNHNS, SASEGT. This CDR3 has 11 residues. The CDR3 DNA reads as TGTGCCAGCAGCAACACCGGGGAGCTGTTTTTT. Translating gives CASSNTGELFF.

The chain combines TRBV19 with TRBJ1-1; TRBD1 agrees at 9 bases. The CDR3 sequence is 15 residues long. CDR1 and CDR2 from the germline V gene are LNHDA and SQIVND (reference sequence). J gave up 0 bases and V 9 bases, and 8 bases lay outside the gene matches. In DNA, the CDR3 is TGTGCCAGCAACCCCGGGACAGGGATGAACACTGAAGCTTTCTTT. Protein: CASNPGTGMNTEAFF.

DNA for the CDR3: TGTGCCAGTAGTGGGCAGGGGTCGGGCTATGGCTACACCTTC. It translates to CASSGQGSGYGYTF. This chain connects TRBV19 to TRBJ1-2; D might be TRBD1 (6 bases). The CDR3 contains 14 residues. Deletions cut 5 bases from V and 4 bases from J, with 14 bases between. The germline V gene has CDR1 LNHDA and CDR2 SQIVND (reference sequence).

This rearrangement joins TRBV5-1 to TRBJ2-3; tentatively, D is TRBD1 or TRBD2 (5 bases each). In germline, CDR1 is SGHRS, CDR2 YFSETQ. V lost 3 bases and J 0 bases, leaving 11 bases between the germline ends. The CDR3 has 15 amino acids. The CDR3 DNA reads TGCGCCAGCAGCTCCGGGACCCTCAGCACAGATACGCAGTATTTT. Translation gives CASSSGTLSTDTQYF.